The 19 T cell receptor beta chains in this list originate from one sample, sequenced in a study of T cells after yellow fever vaccination. MiXCR, applied by TCRdb to the 5' RACE reads, yields one record per CDR3 protein. The sample yields approximately 170,000 distinct CDR3 sequences, 11% seen once. The sequencing here drew on CD8+ T cells sorted from PBMCs, taken 15 days after the yellow fever booster vaccination. The receptor source for this set is a man younger than 35 who received the YFV17D yellow fever vaccine.

This clonotype was seen only a few times. This chain joins TRBV20-1 and TRBJ2-3; 14 positions agree with TRBD2. V was pared by 4 bases and J by 2 bases, with 17 bases of the junction left unmatched. CDR3 size: 20 residues. The germline V gene has CDR1 DFQATT and CDR2 SNEGSKA (reference sequence). The CDR3 DNA is TGCAGTGCTACCTCCCTTCCCCGGACTAGCGGGGGGACGTACACAGATACGCAGTATTTT. Translating it yields CSATSLPRTSGGTYTDTQYF.

In this sample, this clonotype turned up many times. The rearrangement joins TRBV5-1 to TRBJ2-1; TRBD1 matches 8 bases. This CDR3 is 15 amino acids long. Germline V gene data show CDR1 as SGHRS and CDR2 as YFSETQ. Trimming took 4 bases from V and 4 from J; bases not matched to a gene: 7. The CDR3 sequence is CASSGGQGRYNEQFF. The CDR3 DNA reads as TGCGCCAGCAGCGGCGGACAGGGAAGATACAATGAGCAGTTCTTC.

CDR3 DNA: TGTGCCAGCAGCCAAGGCCACGCGGGAACTGAAGCTTTCTTT. Its protein product is CASSQGHAGTEAFF. The chain links TRBV3-1 to TRBJ1-1; no definite D call. Germline V gives CDR1 LGHDT, CDR2 YNNKEL (reference sequence). The CDR3 has 14 residues. V lost 1 base and J lost 5, with 11 bases in between. The whole variable domain, remainder taken from reference TRBV3-1 and TRBJ1-1, is DTAVSQTPKYLVTQMGNDKSIKCEQNLGHDTMYWYKQDSKKFLKIMFSYNNKELIINETVPNRFSPKSPDKAHLNLHINSLELGDSAVYFCASSQGHAGTEAFFGQGTRLTVV.

The sample holds a few counts of this clonotype. The CDR3 DNA is TGTGCCAGCAGCTTCGGAGGGAGTGAGGTCACTGAAGCTTTCTTT. This translates into CASSFGGSEVTEAFF. The chain carries TRBV5-4 and TRBJ1-1; D uncertain. Germline CDR1 SGHNT, CDR2 YYREEE (reference sequence). CDR3 size: 15 residues. V was shortened by 2 bases and J by 4 bases, with 15 bases between the two germline ends. Together with reference TRBV5-4 and TRBJ1-1, the CDR3 gives the full variable domain: ETGVTQSPTHLIKTRGQQVTLRCSSQSGHNTVSWYQQALGQGPQFIFQYYREEENGRGNFPPRFSGLQFPNYSSELNVNALELDDSALYLCASSFGGSEVTEAFFGQGTRLTVV.

This chain connects TRBV9 to TRBJ1-3; 10 bases align to TRBD1. The germline CDR1 and CDR2 sequences are SGDLS and YYNGEE. V trimming: 5 bases; J trimming: 3 bases; junction bases outside the gene matches: 5. CDR3 length: 15 residues. This chain's CDR3 is CASSATGGFGNTIYF. The CDR3 DNA is TGTGCCAGCAGTGCGACAGGGGGCTTTGGAAACACCATATATTTT. Filled out from reference TRBV9 and TRBJ1-3, the complete variable domain reads DSGVTQTPKHLITATGQRVTLRCSPRSGDLSVYWYQQSLDQGLQFLIQYYNGEERAKGNILERFSAQQFPDLHSELNLSSLELGDSALYFCASSATGGFGNTIYFGEGSWLTVV.

This clonotype was recorded at least ten times. The chain links TRBV11-2 to TRBJ2-5; D unresolved. The length of the CDR3 is 18 residues. Trimming stripped 4 bases from V and 1 base from J, with 22 bases between. From germline, CDR1 is SGHAT and CDR2 FQNNGV. The DNA for the CDR3 is TGTGCCAGCAGCTCACAAACGGGTAGTGGGCCGACCCAAGAGACCCAGTACTTC. It codes for CASSSQTGSGPTQETQYF.

In its sample, this clonotype was seen a few times. The chain joins TRBV12-3 or TRBV12-4 to TRBJ2-1; TRBD1 matches at 8 bases. The trim removed 6 bases at V and 1 base at J, leaving 5 bases unmatched. This CDR3 spans 15 amino acids. This CDR3 reads CASSPTGVSYNEQFF. The DNA of the CDR3 is TGTGCCAGCAGCCCGACAGGGGTATCCTACAATGAGCAGTTCTTC.

V usage is TRBV7-6 and J usage is TRBJ2-7; D remains unclear. Trimming stripped 3 bases from V and 3 bases from J, with 6 bases between. CDR3 size: 12 residues. The germline CDR1 and CDR2 sequences are SGHVS and FNYEAQ. CDR3 DNA sequence: TGTGCCAGCAGCTTGGAAGACTACGAGCAGTACTTC. The encoded protein is CASSLEDYEQYF.

This clonotype was seen only a few times. The chain links TRBV29-1 to TRBJ2-7; 9 nucleotides agree with TRBD1. This CDR3 comprises 14 residues. Trimming cost V 3 bases and J 5 bases; bases outside gene matches: 8. Germline CDR1 and CDR2: SQVTM and ANQGSEA. Here the CDR3 DNA reads TGCAGCGTTGAGAAACCGGGACAGGGAGACGAGCAGTACTTC. Its translation is CSVEKPGQGDEQYF.

In this sample, this clonotype turned up a few times. This chain links TRBV29-1 with TRBJ2-2; D is ambiguous. The CDR3 runs 15 residues. Germline V lookup: CDR1 SQVTM, CDR2 ANQGSEA. The ends were cut back, 0 bases at V and 1 base at J, with 9 bases in the middle. CDR3: CSVEDYKENTGELFF. DNA of the CDR3: TGCAGCGTTGAAGATTATAAAGAGAACACCGGGGAGCTGTTTTTT.

The J gene is TRBJ2-3, the V gene TRBV28; no definite D call. The ends were cut back, 8 bases at V and 8 bases at J, with 14 bases in the middle. Germline assignment: CDR1 MDHEN and CDR2 SYDVKM. CDR3 length equals 12 residues. This CDR3 is CASETWLGTQYF. DNA for the CDR3: TGTGCCAGCGAGACCTGGCTCGGTACGCAGTATTTT.

This clonotype was seen only a few times. At one end the junction does not follow the germline gene, possibly because of a read error. The chain uses TRBV10-3 and TRBJ2-7; 8 nucleotides line up with TRBD1. Germline CDR1 is ENHRY and CDR2 is SYGVKD. CDR3 length: 16 residues. The CDR3 DNA sequence: TGCGCGAGCCGGGGAGAGCGACAGGGGAACTCCTACGAGCAGTACTTC. It is translated as CASRGERQGNSYEQYF.

DNA of the CDR3: TGTGCCAGCAGCCAGGAGGCTAGCGGGGGGCCGGACAATGAGCAGTTCTTC. This translates into CASSQEASGGPDNEQFF. The genes are TRBV4-2 and TRBJ2-1; TRBD2 matches 11 bases. J was trimmed by 5 bases and V by 3 bases; bases with no gene match: 9. CDR3 size: 17 residues. Germline CDR1 LGHNA, CDR2 YNFKEQ.

This clonotype occurred a few times. This chain links TRBV6-2 or TRBV6-3 with TRBJ2-7, with 9 bases that match TRBD1. With V trimmed by 6 bases and J by 3 bases, 3 bases remained unmatched. The CDR3 is made up of 13 amino acids. Germline V CDR1 and CDR2: MNHEY, SVGEGT. The chain's CDR3 is CASSWTGDYEQYV. As DNA, the CDR3 is TGTGCCAGCAGCTGGACAGGGGACTACGAGCAGTACGTC.

This clonotype was detected only a few times. This chain uses TRBV12-3 or TRBV12-4 with TRBJ1-5; D not certain. Trimming took 3 bases from V and 7 from J, leaving 13 bases between them. The CDR3 is made up of 14 amino acids. CDR3 DNA: TGTGCCAGCAGTTTTGGTGGCATGGACCAGCCCCAGCATTTT. This sequence encodes CASSFGGMDQPQHF.

This clonotype was detected only a few times. The chain employs TRBV12-5 and TRBJ2-2; no clear D. Deletions cut 2 bases from V and 4 bases from J, with 17 bases between. Germline values: CDR1 LGHNT, CDR2 FRNRAP. There are 17 residues in the CDR3. CDR3 DNA sequence: TGTGCTAGTGGTTTGAGTTTGGAAGGTCCGGGCACCGGGGAGCTGTTTTTT. Its translation is CASGLSLEGPGTGELFF.

The chain uses TRBV7-9 and TRBJ1-6; a possible D gene is TRBD1 (6 bases). The CDR3 contains 18 residues. CDR1 is SEHNR and CDR2 is FQNEAQ in the germline V gene (reference sequence). The ends were cut back, 4 bases at V and 0 bases at J, with 16 bases in the middle. The CDR3 DNA reads as TGTGCCAGCAGCTCGCCGGGACACCAGAGCTCCTATAATTCACCCCTCCACTTT. Translation gives CASSSPGHQSSYNSPLHF.

The V call is TRBV7-9, the J call TRBJ2-3, with D hard to call. V shed 2 bases and J shed 2 bases, with 8 bases lying between them. This CDR3 region has 14 residues. Germline V gene sequence: CDR1 SEHNR, CDR2 FQNEAQ (reference sequence). CDR3 nucleotides: TGTGCCAGCAGCTTAAGCTTTACCACAGATACGCAGTATTTT. It specifies CASSLSFTTDTQYF. Drawing the rest from reference TRBV7-9 and TRBJ2-3, the complete variable domain is DTGVSQNPRHKITKRGQNVTFRCDPISEHNRLYWYRQTLGQGPEFLTYFQNEAQLEKSRLLSDRFSAERPKGSFSTLEIQRTEQGDSAMYLCASSLSFTTDTQYFGPGTRLTVL.

This clonotype has a handful of counts. The chain has TRBV27 and TRBJ2-1; TRBD2 agrees at 9 bases. The CDR3 totals 15 residues. V was clipped by 3 bases and J by 6 bases; unmatched bases: 6. Germline V gene data show CDR1 as MNHEY and CDR2 as SMNVEV (reference sequence). DNA of the CDR3: TGTGCCAGCAGTTTGGTGGCGGGGGGGCCCAATGAGCAGTTCTTC. Its translation is CASSLVAGGPNEQFF.